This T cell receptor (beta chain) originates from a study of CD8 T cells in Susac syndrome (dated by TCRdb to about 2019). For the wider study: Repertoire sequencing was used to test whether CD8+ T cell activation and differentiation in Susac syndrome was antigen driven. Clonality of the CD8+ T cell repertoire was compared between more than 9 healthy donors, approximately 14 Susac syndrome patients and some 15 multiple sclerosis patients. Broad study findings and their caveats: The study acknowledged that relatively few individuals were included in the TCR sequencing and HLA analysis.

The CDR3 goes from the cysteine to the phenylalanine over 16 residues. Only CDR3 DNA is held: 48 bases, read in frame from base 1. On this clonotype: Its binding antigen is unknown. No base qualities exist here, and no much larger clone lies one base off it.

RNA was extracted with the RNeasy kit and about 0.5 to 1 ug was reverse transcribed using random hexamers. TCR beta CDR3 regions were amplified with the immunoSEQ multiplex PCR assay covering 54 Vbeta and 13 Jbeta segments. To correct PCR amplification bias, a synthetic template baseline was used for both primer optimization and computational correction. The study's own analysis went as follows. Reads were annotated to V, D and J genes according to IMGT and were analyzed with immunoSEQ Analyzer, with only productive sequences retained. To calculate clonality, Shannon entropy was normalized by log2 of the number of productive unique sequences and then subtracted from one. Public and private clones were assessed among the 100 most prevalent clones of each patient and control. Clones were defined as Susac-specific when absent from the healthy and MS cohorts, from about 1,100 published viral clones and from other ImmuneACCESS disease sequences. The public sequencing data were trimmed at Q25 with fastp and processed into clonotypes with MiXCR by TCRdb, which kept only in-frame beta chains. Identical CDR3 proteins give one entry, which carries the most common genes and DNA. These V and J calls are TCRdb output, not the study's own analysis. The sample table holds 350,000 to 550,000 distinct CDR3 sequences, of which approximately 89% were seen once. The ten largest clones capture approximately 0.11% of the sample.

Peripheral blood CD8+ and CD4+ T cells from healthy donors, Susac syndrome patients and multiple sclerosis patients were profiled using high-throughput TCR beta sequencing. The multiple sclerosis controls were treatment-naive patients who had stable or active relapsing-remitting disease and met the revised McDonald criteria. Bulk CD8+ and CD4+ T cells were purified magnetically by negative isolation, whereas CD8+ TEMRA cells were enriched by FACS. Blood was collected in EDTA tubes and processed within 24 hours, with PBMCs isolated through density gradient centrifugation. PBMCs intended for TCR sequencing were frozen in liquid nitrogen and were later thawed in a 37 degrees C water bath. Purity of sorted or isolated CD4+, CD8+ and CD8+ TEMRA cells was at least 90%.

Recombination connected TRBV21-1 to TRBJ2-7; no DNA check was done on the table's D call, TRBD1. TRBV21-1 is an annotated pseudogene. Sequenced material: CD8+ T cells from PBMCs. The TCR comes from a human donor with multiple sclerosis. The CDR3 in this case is CASSSVSPGQLYEQYF. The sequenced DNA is TGTGCCAGCAGCTCCGTCTCTCCGGGACAGTTATACGAGCAGTACTTC.